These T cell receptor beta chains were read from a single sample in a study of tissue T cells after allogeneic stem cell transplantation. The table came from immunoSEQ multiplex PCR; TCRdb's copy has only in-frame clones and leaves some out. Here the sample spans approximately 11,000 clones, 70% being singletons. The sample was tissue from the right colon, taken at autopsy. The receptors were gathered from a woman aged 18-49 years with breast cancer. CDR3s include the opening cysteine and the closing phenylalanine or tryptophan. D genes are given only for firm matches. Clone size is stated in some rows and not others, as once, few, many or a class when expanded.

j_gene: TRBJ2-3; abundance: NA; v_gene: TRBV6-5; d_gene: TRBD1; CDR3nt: TGTGCCAGCAGTCTTACAGGGGTCTGGGCAGATACGCAGTATTTT; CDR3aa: CASSLTGVWADTQYF
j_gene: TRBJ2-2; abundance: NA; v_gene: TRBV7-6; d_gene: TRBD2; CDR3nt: TGTGCCAGCAGCTTGAGGCCGGGACTAGGCACCGGGGAGCTGTTTTTT; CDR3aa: CASSLRPGLGTGELFF
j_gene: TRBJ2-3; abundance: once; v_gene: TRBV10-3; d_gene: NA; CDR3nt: TGTGCCATCAGTGGGGGTTTCGTCCCAGATACGCAGTATTTT; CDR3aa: CAISGGFVPDTQYF
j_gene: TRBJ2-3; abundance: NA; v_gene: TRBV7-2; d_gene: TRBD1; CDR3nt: TGTGCCAGCAGCGCCAGAACAGGGGGCACAGATACGCAGTATTTT; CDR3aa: CASSARTGGTDTQYF
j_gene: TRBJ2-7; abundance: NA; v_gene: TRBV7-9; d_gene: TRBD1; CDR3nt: TGTGCCAGCAGCTGGCCGACAGGGGAGGTCGACGAGCAGTACTTC; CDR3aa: CASSWPTGEVDEQYF
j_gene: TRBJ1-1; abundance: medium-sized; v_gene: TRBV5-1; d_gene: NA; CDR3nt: TGCGCCAGCAGCTTGGAGGCAGGGGTAGGCGCTTTCTTT; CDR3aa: CASSLEAGVGAFF
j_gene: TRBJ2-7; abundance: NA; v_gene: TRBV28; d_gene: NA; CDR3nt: TGTGCCAGCAGTTTTACCGGCTTTTCCTACGAGCAGTACTTC; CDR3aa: CASSFTGFSYEQYF
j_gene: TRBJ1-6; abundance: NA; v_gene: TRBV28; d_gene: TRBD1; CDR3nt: TGTGCCAGCAGTTTAGTCGGGACAGGAGGTTCACCCCTCCACTTT; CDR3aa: CASSLVGTGGSPLHF
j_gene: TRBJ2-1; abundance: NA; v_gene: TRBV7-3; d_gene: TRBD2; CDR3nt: TGTGCCAGCAGCCTCCTAGCGGGAGCTTACAATGAGCAGTTCTTC; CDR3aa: CASSLLAGAYNEQFF
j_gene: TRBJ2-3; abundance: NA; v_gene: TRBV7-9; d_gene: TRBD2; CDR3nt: TGTGCCAGCATCAAACTAGCGGATACGCAGTATTTT; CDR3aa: CASIKLADTQYF
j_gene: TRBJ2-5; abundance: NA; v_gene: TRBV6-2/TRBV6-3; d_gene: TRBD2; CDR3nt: TGTGCCAGCAGTTACTTATTTCGCGGGAGTACAGAGACCCAGTACTTC; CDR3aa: CASSYLFRGSTETQYF
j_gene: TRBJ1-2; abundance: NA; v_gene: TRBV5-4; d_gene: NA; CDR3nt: TGTGCCAGCAGCCACGGGGGGCGCGATGGCTACACCTTC; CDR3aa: CASSHGGRDGYTF
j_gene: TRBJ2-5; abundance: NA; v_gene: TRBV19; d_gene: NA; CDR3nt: TGTGCCAGTAGTGGGCTGCAAGAGACCCAGTACTTC; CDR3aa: CASSGLQETQYF
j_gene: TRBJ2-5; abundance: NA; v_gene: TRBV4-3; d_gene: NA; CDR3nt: TGCGCCAGCAGCCAAGGGGCAGGGAGAGAGACCCAGTACTTC; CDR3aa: CASSQGAGRETQYF
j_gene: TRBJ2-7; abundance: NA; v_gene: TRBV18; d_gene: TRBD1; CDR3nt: TGTGCCAGCTCACGGGGACAGGGTCCCTACGAGCAGTACTTC; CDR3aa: CASSRGQGPYEQYF
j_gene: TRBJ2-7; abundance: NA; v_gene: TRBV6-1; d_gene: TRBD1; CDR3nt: TGTGCCAGCAGTGAAGCCGACCCGGGACAGGGGCCCTACGAGCAGTACTTC; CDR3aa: CASSEADPGQGPYEQYF
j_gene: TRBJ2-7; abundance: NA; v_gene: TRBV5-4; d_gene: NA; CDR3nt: TGTGCCAGCAGCTTCCAGGGGAACTACGAGCAGTACTTC; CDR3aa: CASSFQGNYEQYF
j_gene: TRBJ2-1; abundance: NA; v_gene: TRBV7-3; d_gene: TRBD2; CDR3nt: TGTGCCAGCAGCTTACGGGCCGGGACTAGGGAAGGGAATGAGCAGTTCTTC; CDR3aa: CASSLRAGTREGNEQFF
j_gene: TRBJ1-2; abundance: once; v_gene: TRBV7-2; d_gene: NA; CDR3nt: TGTGCCAGCAGCGTACAGGGCTATGGCTACACCTTC; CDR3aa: CASSVQGYGYTF
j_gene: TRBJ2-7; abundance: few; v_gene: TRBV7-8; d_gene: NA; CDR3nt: TGTGCCAGCAGCCAGGGGGGCGAGCAGTACTTC; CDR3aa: CASSQGGEQYF
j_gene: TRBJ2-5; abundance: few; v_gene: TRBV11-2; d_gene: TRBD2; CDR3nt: TGTGCCAGCAGCTTAGGTTACGGGGGGGATCCTGGCAGGGAGACCCAGTACTTC; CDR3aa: CASSLGYGGDPGRETQYF
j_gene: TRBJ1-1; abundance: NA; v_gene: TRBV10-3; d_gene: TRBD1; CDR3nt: TGTGCCATCAGTGGGCTGGAGGGGGCGACTGAAGCTTTCTTT; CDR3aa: CAISGLEGATEAFF
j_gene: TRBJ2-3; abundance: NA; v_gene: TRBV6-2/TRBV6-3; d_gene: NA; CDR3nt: TGTGCCAGCAGTTACGGGCCCCAGCTCCCAGATACGCAGTATTTT; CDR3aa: CASSYGPQLPDTQYF
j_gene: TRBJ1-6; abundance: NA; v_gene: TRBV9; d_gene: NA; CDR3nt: TGTGCCAGCAGCCCTGAGGGAGGGTTGGAGAGGTCACCCCTCCACTTT; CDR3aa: CASSPEGGLERSPLHF
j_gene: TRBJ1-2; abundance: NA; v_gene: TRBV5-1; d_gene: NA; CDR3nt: TGCGCCAGCAGGCCCCTACTGAACGCAGACTATGGCTACACCTTC; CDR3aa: CASRPLLNADYGYTF
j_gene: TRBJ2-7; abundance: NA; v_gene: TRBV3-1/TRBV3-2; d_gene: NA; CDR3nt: TGTGCCAGCAGCCAAGTCCCATTAGGGAGCTCCTACGAGCAGTACTTC; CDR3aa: CASSQVPLGSSYEQYF
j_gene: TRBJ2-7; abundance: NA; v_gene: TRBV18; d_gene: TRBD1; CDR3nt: TGTGCCAGTCAAATATCAGGGGGCGAAGGCGAGCAGTACTTC; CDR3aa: CASQISGGEGEQYF
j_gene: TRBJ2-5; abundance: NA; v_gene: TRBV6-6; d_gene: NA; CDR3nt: TGTGCCAGCAGCCCCTCCAGGGAGACCCAGTACTTC; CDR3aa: CASSPSRETQYF
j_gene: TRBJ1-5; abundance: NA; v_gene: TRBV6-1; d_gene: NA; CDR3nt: TGTGCCAGCAGGCCTGGGGGACAGCCCCAGCATTTT; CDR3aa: CASRPGGQPQHF
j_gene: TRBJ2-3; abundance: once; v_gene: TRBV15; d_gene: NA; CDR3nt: TGTGCCACCAGCAGAGCTCGAGGCACAGATACGCAGTATTTT; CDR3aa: CATSRARGTDTQYF
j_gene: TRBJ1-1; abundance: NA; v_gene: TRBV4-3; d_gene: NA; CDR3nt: TGCGCCAGCAGCCTAGGGGCCGGTAGCACTGAAGCTTTCTTT; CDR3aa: CASSLGAGSTEAFF
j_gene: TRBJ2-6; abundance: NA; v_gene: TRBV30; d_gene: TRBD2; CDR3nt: TGTGCCTGGACGGGGGGTAATGGAGGCAACGTCCTGACTTTC; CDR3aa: CAWTGGNGGNVLTF
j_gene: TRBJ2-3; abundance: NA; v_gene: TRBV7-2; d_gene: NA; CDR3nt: TGTGCCAGCAGACCCCACTCCGCAGGGCCAGATACGCAGTATTTT; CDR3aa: CASRPHSAGPDTQYF
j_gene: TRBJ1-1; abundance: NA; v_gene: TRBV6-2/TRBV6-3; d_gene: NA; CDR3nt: TGTGCCAGCAGTTCCAAACAGGCTGAAGCTTTCTTT; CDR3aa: CASSSKQAEAFF
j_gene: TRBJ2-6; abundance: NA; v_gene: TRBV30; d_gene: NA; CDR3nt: TGTGCCTGGAGTGTAAAGGGTCCTGGGGCCAACGTCCTGACTTTC; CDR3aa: CAWSVKGPGANVLTF
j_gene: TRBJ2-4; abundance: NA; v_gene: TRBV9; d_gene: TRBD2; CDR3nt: TGTGCCAGCAGCGTAGGGGTGGGGAGGGACATTCAGTACTTC; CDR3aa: CASSVGVGRDIQYF
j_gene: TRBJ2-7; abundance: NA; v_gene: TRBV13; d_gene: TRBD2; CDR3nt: TGTGCCAGCAGCTTATGGACTAGCGGGGGTTCCTACGAGCAGTACTTC; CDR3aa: CASSLWTSGGSYEQYF
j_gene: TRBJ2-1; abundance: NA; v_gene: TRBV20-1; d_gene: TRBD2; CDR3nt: TGCAGTGCTAGTCGCTACCCTCAGACTAGCGGGAGTTTCTACAATGAGCAGTTCTTC; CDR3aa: CSASRYPQTSGSFYNEQFF
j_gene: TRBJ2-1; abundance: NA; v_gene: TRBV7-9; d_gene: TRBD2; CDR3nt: TGTGCCAGCAGCTTAGCACTAGCGGGGACCTACAATGAGCAGTTCTTC; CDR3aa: CASSLALAGTYNEQFF
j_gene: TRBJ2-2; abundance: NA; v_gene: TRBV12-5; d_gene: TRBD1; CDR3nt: TGTGCTAGTGGTTCCGCGACAGGGGTGACCGGGGAGCTGTTTTTT; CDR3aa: CASGSATGVTGELFF
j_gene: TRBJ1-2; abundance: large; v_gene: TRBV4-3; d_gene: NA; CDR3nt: TGCGCCAGCAGCCAAGATAGGGGGGGTGAGGGAGGCTATGGCTACACCTTC; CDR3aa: CASSQDRGGEGGYGYTF
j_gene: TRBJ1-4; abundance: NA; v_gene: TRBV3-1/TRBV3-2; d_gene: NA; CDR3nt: TGTGCCAGCAGCCAGGACGGGTCTAGGCTGGGGGAAAAACTGTTTTTT; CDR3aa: CASSQDGSRLGEKLFF
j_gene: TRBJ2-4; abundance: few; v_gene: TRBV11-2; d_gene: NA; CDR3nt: TGTGCCAGCAGCTTAGCGGGGTATCAAAACATTCAGTACTTC; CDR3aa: CASSLAGYQNIQYF
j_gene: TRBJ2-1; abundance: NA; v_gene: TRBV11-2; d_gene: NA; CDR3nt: TGTGCCAGCAGCTTAGTTGGTGACGCGGGCGCGGGGTTCTTC; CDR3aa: CASSLVGDAGAGFF
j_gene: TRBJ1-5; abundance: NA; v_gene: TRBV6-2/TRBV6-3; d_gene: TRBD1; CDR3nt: TGTGCCAGCAGTTACAACAGGGGCGGGAGTCAGCCCCAGCATTTT; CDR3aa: CASSYNRGGSQPQHF
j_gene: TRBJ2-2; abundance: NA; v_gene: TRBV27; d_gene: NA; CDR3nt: TGTGCCAGCAGTCGACACACGAACACCGGGGAGCTGTTTTTT; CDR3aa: CASSRHTNTGELFF
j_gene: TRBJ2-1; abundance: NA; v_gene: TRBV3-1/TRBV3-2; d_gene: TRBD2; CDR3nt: TGTGCCAGCAGCCGCCTGAGAACTAGCGGGCTCTACAATGAGCAGTTCTTC; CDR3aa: CASSRLRTSGLYNEQFF
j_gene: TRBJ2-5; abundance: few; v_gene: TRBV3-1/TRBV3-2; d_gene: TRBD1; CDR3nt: TGTGCCAGCAGCCAGGAAGGCATGGGACAGACTTACCAAGAGACCCAGTACTTC; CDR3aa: CASSQEGMGQTYQETQYF
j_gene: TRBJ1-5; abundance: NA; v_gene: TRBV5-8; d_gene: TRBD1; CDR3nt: TGTGCCAGCAGCTTGGGGGGACAGGGCAGGGGTCAGCCCCAGCATTTT; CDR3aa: CASSLGGQGRGQPQHF
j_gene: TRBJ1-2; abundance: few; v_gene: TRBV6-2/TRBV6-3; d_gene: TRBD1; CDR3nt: TGTGCCAGCAGTTACTCCGAGGGGGCTCTCTATGGCTACACCTTC; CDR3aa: CASSYSEGALYGYTF
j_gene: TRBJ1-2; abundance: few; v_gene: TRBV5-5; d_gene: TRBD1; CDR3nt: TGTGCCAGCAGCTCGAGGACAGGGGGTACCTATGGCTACACCTTC; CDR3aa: CASSSRTGGTYGYTF